These T cell receptor beta chains were read from a single sample in a study of blood T cell repertoires in COVID-19. Clones were read by immunoSEQ multiplex PCR, and TCRdb kept only the in-frame ones, dropping some. The data show 150,000 to 200,000 clones, roughly 90% seen once. Material for sequencing was peripheral blood. The receptors shown here come from a man in his forties with acute or convalescent COVID-19. The CDR3 runs from the conserved cysteine through the conserved F or W. D genes are given only for firm matches. The size entry is marked missing in some rows and otherwise reads once, few, many or a size class.

TRBV5-1	NA	NA	TRBJ2-7	TGCGCCAGCAGCTTAGGTCGACAGTACGTAAAAGAGCAGTACTTC	CASSLGRQYVKEQYF
TRBV4-1	TRBD1	NA	TRBJ1-2	TGCGCCAGCAGTCCAACCGGGACAGGCATTAACTATGGCTACACCTTC	CASSPTGTGINYGYTF
TRBV29-1	NA	NA	TRBJ1-1	TGCAGCGTTGACCAGGGGATGGGCACTGAAGCTTTCTTT	CSVDQGMGTEAFF
TRBV6-5	TRBD1	NA	TRBJ2-5	TGTGCCAGCAGTTACTCCGGGACAGGGGTGGGGGAGACCCAGTACTTC	CASSYSGTGVGETQYF
TRBV19	NA	NA	TRBJ2-7	TGTGCCAGTAGTATTCGAGGCAGATCCTACGAGCAGTACTTC	CASSIRGRSYEQYF
TRBV9	NA	NA	TRBJ2-7	TGTGCCAGCAGCGTGTCAGGGCACGAGCAGTACTTC	CASSVSGHEQYF
TRBV15	TRBD2	once	TRBJ2-1	TGTGCCACCAGCAGAGAACGGACTAGCGGGGGGAACAATGAGCAGTTCTTC	CATSRERTSGGNNEQFF
TRBV5-1	NA	NA	TRBJ2-5	TGCGCCAGCAGCGAACAGCCAGGGGCCCAAGAGACCCAGTACTTC	CASSEQPGAQETQYF
TRBV3-1/TRBV3-2	NA	NA	TRBJ2-1	TGTGCCAGCAGCCAATCAGGGAACAGAGTCGACAATGAGCAGTTCTTC	CASSQSGNRVDNEQFF
TRBV21-1	NA	NA	TRBJ2-7	TGTGCCAGTTTTAGGGGTCGCTCCTACGAGCAGTACTTC	CASFRGRSYEQYF
TRBV4-1	TRBD1	NA	TRBJ2-4	TGCGCCAGCAGCCCCCCGGGACAGAGGGACATTCAGTACTTC	CASSPPGQRDIQYF
TRBV6-2/TRBV6-3	NA	few	TRBJ2-7	TGTGCCAGCAGTCAGGACAGCTACGAGCAGTACTTC	CASSQDSYEQYF
TRBV5-8	NA	few	TRBJ1-6	TGTGCCAGCAGCCCCCCGGGCTCCTATAATTCACCCCTCCACTTT	CASSPPGSYNSPLHF
TRBV30	NA	NA	TRBJ2-5	TGTGCCTGGAAAGGGCAGGGACAAGAGACCCAGTACTTC	CAWKGQGQETQYF